Listed below are T cell receptor beta chains from one sample, sequenced in a study of technical replicates of blood from several donors. Generated by immunoSEQ multiplex PCR, the TCRdb table keeps only in-frame clones and is missing some. The sample holds about 14,000 clones, about 80% seen once. Material: PBMCs. These receptors all stem from a human donor in good health. CDR3s include the opening cysteine and the closing phenylalanine or tryptophan. D genes are given only for firm matches. Only some rows state a clone size, as once, few, many or a class for expanded clones.

D: -
size: -
J: TRBJ2-7
V: TRBV29-1
DNA: TGCAGCGTCCAAACCCTGAGCTCCTACGAGCAGTACTTC
CDR3: CSVQTLSSYEQYF

D: TRBD1
size: -
J: TRBJ2-7
V: TRBV10-2
DNA: TGCGCCAGCAGTGAGGGACAGGACTACGAGCAGTACTTC
CDR3: CASSEGQDYEQYF

D: TRBD2
size: -
J: TRBJ2-1
V: TRBV28
DNA: TGTGCCAGCAGTTCCTGGACTAGTTTCCAGTTCTTC
CDR3: CASSSWTSFQFF

D: TRBD1
size: few
J: TRBJ1-2
V: TRBV2
DNA: TGTGCCAGCACCAGGGACAGGAACGGCTACACCTTC
CDR3: CASTRDRNGYTF

D: TRBD2
size: -
J: TRBJ2-1
V: TRBV5-4
DNA: TGTGCCAGGAGGCAGCGGGAGGGCCATGGGGAATCATACAATGAGCAGTTCTTC
CDR3: CARRQREGHGESYNEQFF

D: -
size: -
J: TRBJ2-7
V: TRBV21-1
DNA: TGTGCCAGCCCCGCCGTCGGCTCCTACGAGCAGTACTTC
CDR3: CASPAVGSYEQYF

D: -
size: -
J: TRBJ2-1
V: TRBV28
DNA: TGTGCCAGCGGGACACCCGCTAGCAATGAGCAGTTCTTC
CDR3: CASGTPASNEQFF

D: TRBD1
size: few
J: TRBJ1-1
V: TRBV18
DNA: TGTGCCAGCTCTCAGGGACAGAATGAAGCTTTCTTT
CDR3: CASSQGQNEAFF

D: TRBD2
size: -
J: TRBJ2-3
V: TRBV10-1
DNA: TGCGCCAGCAGTGAGTCTGTACTAGCGGGAGGTCCGGATACGCAGTATTTT
CDR3: CASSESVLAGGPDTQYF

D: TRBD1
size: -
J: TRBJ2-3
V: TRBV14
DNA: TGTGCCAGCAGCCACAATACAGGGGTCACAGATACGCAGTATTTT
CDR3: CASSHNTGVTDTQYF

D: TRBD2
size: -
J: TRBJ2-1
V: TRBV18
DNA: TGTGCCAGCTCACCAAGGGCAGGGGGGACTAGCGGATACAATGAGCAGTTCTTC
CDR3: CASSPRAGGTSGYNEQFF

D: -
size: -
J: TRBJ1-1
V: TRBV29-1
DNA: TGCAGCGCCGACGGGGAGGGGGGCGCAGGGAGAGAACAAGCTTTCTTT
CDR3: CSADGEGGAGREQAFF

D: TRBD2
size: -
J: TRBJ2-3
V: TRBV5-1
DNA: TGCGCCAGCAGCTTACTAGCGGGAGGATCTAGCACAGATACGCAGTATTTT
CDR3: CASSLLAGGSSTDTQYF

D: -
size: -
J: TRBJ2-1
V: TRBV27
DNA: TGTGCCAGCAACCCCCGACAGTTTTTGGGTGAGCAGTTCTTC
CDR3: CASNPRQFLGEQFF

D: TRBD1
size: -
J: TRBJ2-7
V: TRBV30
DNA: TGTGCCTGGAGTTCAACAGAAACAGGGGGGCCCTCCTACGAGCAGTACTTC
CDR3: CAWSSTETGGPSYEQYF

D: -
size: -
J: TRBJ2-1
V: TRBV27
DNA: TGTGCCAGCAGTTTCCTCGGAGCCAGCATCAATGAGCAGTTCTTC
CDR3: CASSFLGASINEQFF

D: -
size: -
J: TRBJ2-1
V: TRBV7-9
DNA: TGTGCCAGCAGCTTATCTAGGTCGGAGCATGAGCAGTTCTTC
CDR3: CASSLSRSEHEQFF

D: -
size: -
J: TRBJ2-1
V: TRBV19
DNA: TGTGCTAGCTTGTCCTTTGGGGGAGGAGCCAATGAGCAGTTCTTC
CDR3: CASLSFGGGANEQFF

D: -
size: once
J: TRBJ2-5
V: TRBV19
DNA: TGTGCCAGTAGTATTGGGAGACAAGAGACCCAGTACTTC
CDR3: CASSIGRQETQYF

D: -
size: -
J: TRBJ1-2
V: TRBV7-3
DNA: TGTGCCAGCAGCTTACCCCCGCGGGGGCACGGCTACACCTTC
CDR3: CASSLPPRGHGYTF

D: TRBD1
size: once
J: TRBJ2-7
V: TRBV9
DNA: TGTGCCAGCAGCGTAAGGGGGACAGGGTCTGCCTACGAGCAGTACTTC
CDR3: CASSVRGTGSAYEQYF

D: TRBD1
size: -
J: TRBJ1-2
V: TRBV30
DNA: TGTGCCTGGAGTGAGACAGGGTCCTATGGCTACACCTTC
CDR3: CAWSETGSYGYTF

D: -
size: -
J: TRBJ2-3
V: TRBV11-3
DNA: TGTGCCAGCAGCTTAGGCTTCTGGGGAGGAAGCACAGATACGCAGTATTTT
CDR3: CASSLGFWGGSTDTQYF

D: -
size: -
J: TRBJ1-3
V: TRBV5-1
DNA: TGCGCCAGCAGCGGAGGGACGGGAAACACCATATATTTT
CDR3: CASSGGTGNTIYF

D: -
size: -
J: TRBJ2-7
V: TRBV6-1
DNA: TGTGCCAGCAGTGCAAACGGAGGTGAATACGAGCAGTACTTC
CDR3: CASSANGGEYEQYF

D: TRBD1
size: -
J: TRBJ1-5
V: TRBV6-6
DNA: TGTGCCAGCAGTCAGACAGGGGGCCGGCAGCCCCAGCATTTT
CDR3: CASSQTGGRQPQHF

D: TRBD2
size: -
J: TRBJ2-5
V: TRBV28
DNA: TGTGCCAGCAGTTTCGGGGGGACTAGCGGGAGATTGTCGGAGACCCAGTACTTC
CDR3: CASSFGGTSGRLSETQYF

D: TRBD2
size: -
J: TRBJ2-7
V: TRBV2
DNA: TGTGCCAGCAGTATCCTAGCGGGAGCGACTAGCTCCTACGAGCAGTACTTC
CDR3: CASSILAGATSSYEQYF

D: -
size: -
J: TRBJ2-3
V: TRBV5-4
DNA: TGTGCCAGCAGCTTGTTTCGCGGGGCTAGCACAGATACGCAGTATTTT
CDR3: CASSLFRGASTDTQYF

D: TRBD1
size: -
J: TRBJ2-5
V: TRBV4-2
DNA: TGTGCCAGCAGCCAAACCCAGGGGGCAGAGACCCAGTACTTC
CDR3: CASSQTQGAETQYF

D: TRBD1
size: -
J: TRBJ1-1
V: TRBV29-1
DNA: TGCAGCGTTGGAGGACAGGGAGGTGCTGAAGCTTTCTTT
CDR3: CSVGGQGGAEAFF

D: -
size: once
J: TRBJ1-3
V: TRBV6-5
DNA: TGTGCCAGCAAGACAGCCAGCTCTGGAAACACCATATATTTT
CDR3: CASKTASSGNTIYF

D: -
size: -
J: TRBJ1-5
V: TRBV15
DNA: TGTGCCACCAGCAGAGATTGGCGTCAGGCCCTCAATCAGCCCCAGCATTTT
CDR3: CATSRDWRQALNQPQHF

D: -
size: medium-sized
J: TRBJ1-1
V: TRBV7-8
DNA: TGTGCCAGCAGCTTAGTGGAGGGAATCAACACTGAAGCTTTCTTT
CDR3: CASSLVEGINTEAFF

D: TRBD1
size: -
J: TRBJ1-6
V: TRBV7-9
DNA: TGTGCCAGCAGCCCTGGGACAGACTATAATTCACCCCTCCACTTT
CDR3: CASSPGTDYNSPLHF

D: -
size: -
J: TRBJ1-1
V: TRBV2
DNA: TGTGCCAGCAGTGTTAGCGAGAACACTGAAGCTTTCTTT
CDR3: CASSVSENTEAFF

D: TRBD1
size: few
J: TRBJ1-1
V: TRBV28
DNA: TGTGCCAGCAAGGGGGGACAGGCCTTCACTGAAGCTTTCTTT
CDR3: CASKGGQAFTEAFF

D: TRBD2
size: -
J: TRBJ2-3
V: TRBV7-6
DNA: TGTGCCAGCAGCCCCGGGACTAGCGGGATCTCAGATACGCAGTATTTT
CDR3: CASSPGTSGISDTQYF

D: -
size: -
J: TRBJ2-5
V: TRBV21-1
DNA: TGTGCCAGCAGCACCCCTTCGGACAGTCGGTTCCAAGAGACCCAGTACTTC
CDR3: CASSTPSDSRFQETQYF

D: -
size: -
J: TRBJ2-1
V: TRBV9
DNA: TGTGCCAGCAGCGTAGTGGGGGCAAACAATGAGCAGTTCTTC
CDR3: CASSVVGANNEQFF

D: TRBD1
size: -
J: TRBJ2-7
V: TRBV6-1
DNA: TGTGCCAGCAGTAGTCTTGGGACAGTGGGTATCGAGCAGTACTTC
CDR3: CASSSLGTVGIEQYF

D: -
size: -
J: TRBJ2-1
V: TRBV9
DNA: TGTGCCAGCAGCTTCGGACTTGCAAATGAGCAGTTCTTC
CDR3: CASSFGLANEQFF

D: TRBD1
size: -
J: TRBJ2-2
V: TRBV5-1
DNA: TGCGCCAGCAGCCAGTTAGCGACAGGGGCGAACACCGGGGAGCTGTTTTTT
CDR3: CASSQLATGANTGELFF

D: TRBD2
size: few
J: TRBJ2-1
V: TRBV18
DNA: TGTGCCAGCTCACCTCTACCGGGAGGCTACAATGAGCAGTTCTTC
CDR3: CASSPLPGGYNEQFF

D: TRBD1
size: few
J: TRBJ1-4
V: TRBV6-5
DNA: TGTGCCAGCAGGGACAGGGGCGGTCATGAAAAACTGTTTTTT
CDR3: CASRDRGGHEKLFF